One TCR beta chain is described in this entry. Its target is unknown. The record originates from a study of cytotoxic CD8 clonotypes in ibrutinib-treated CLL. Study-level information: After a median of around 70 months, around 15 patients stayed remitted and approximately twelve progressed; responses had been partial in some 24 and complete in 2. Points from the study as a whole: With treatment, public clonotypes, which were uncommon, either contracted or remained stable. Sustained-remission and progressing patients had unequal sampling times.

The authors obtained approximately 2 micrograms of genomic DNA from cryopreserved PBMCs for TCR beta libraries. Using immunoSEQ multiplex PCR, the repertoire was profiled, and TCRdb retains in-frame clones only, with some absent. Of some 58,000 clones in the sample, roughly 70% were seen once. This sequence originates from a human donor with chronic lymphocytic leukemia. The sequenced sample was PBMCs, obtained after 12 months of ibrutinib treatment.

CDR3 in amino acids: CASSLRPSDTQYF. Written as DNA, the CDR3 is TGTGCCAGCAGCTTACGCCCATCAGATACGCAGTATTTT. The V call is TRBV7-9, the J call TRBJ2-3; no firm D call. There are 13 residues in the CDR3. V dropped 2 bases and J dropped 4 bases, with 7 bases sitting between them. CDR1 is SEHNR, CDR2 FQNEAQ, per germline (reference sequence).